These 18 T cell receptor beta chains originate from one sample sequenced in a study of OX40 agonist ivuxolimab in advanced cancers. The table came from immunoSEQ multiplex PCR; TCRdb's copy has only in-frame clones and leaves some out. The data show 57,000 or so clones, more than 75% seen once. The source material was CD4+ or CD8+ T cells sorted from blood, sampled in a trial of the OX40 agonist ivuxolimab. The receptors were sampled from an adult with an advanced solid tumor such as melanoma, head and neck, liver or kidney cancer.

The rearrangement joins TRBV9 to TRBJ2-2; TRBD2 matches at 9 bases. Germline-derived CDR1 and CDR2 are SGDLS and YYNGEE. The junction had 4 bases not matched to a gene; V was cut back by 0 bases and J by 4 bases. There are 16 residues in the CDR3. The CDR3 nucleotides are TGTGCCAGCAGCGTAGCCAGCGGGGGGACCACCGGGGAGCTGTTTTTT. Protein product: CASSVASGGTTGELFF.

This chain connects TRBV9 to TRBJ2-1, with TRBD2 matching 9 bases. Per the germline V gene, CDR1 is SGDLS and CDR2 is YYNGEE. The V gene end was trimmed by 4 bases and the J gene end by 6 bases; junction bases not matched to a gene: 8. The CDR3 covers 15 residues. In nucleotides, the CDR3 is TGTGCCAGCAGCCGGGTGGCGGGGGGGCGCAATGAGCAGTTCTTC. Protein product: CASSRVAGGRNEQFF.

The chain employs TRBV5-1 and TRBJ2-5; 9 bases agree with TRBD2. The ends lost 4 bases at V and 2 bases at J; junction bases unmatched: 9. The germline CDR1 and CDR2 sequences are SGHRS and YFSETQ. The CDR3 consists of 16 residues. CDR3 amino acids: CASSPPSGVGQETQYF. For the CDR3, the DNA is TGCGCCAGCAGCCCTCCTAGCGGGGTCGGGCAAGAGACCCAGTACTTC.

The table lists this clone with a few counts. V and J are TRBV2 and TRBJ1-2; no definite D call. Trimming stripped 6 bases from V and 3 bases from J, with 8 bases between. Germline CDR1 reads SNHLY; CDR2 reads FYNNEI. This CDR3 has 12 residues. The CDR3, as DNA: TGTGCCAGCAGACGGGAGGACTATGGCTACACCTTC. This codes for CASRREDYGYTF.

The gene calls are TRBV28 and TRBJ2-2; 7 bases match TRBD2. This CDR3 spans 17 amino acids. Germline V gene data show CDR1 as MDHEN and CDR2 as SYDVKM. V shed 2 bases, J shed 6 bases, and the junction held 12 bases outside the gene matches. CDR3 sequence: CASSLNPLLGGAGELFF. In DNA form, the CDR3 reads TGTGCCAGCAGTTTAAACCCCCTGTTGGGAGGGGCCGGGGAGCTGTTTTTT. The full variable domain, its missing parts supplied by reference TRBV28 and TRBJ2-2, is DVKVTQSSRYLVKRTGEKVFLECVQDMDHENMFWYRQDPGLGLRLIYFSYDVKMKEKGDIPEGYSVSREKKERFSLILESASTNQTSMYLCASSLNPLLGGAGELFFGEGSRLTVL.

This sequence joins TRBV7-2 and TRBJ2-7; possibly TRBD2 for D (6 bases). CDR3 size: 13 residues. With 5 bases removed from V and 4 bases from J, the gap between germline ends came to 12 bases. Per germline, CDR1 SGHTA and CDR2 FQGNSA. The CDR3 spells CASSARRDYEQYF. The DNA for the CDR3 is TGTGCCAGCAGCGCCCGGCGGGATTACGAGCAGTACTTC.

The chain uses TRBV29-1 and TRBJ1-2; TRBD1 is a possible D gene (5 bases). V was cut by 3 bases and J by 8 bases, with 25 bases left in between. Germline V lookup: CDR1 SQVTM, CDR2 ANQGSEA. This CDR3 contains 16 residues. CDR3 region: CSVDGGYTTSGMGYTF. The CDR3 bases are TGCAGCGTTGATGGGGGTTATACAACCTCCGGGATGGGCTACACCTTC.

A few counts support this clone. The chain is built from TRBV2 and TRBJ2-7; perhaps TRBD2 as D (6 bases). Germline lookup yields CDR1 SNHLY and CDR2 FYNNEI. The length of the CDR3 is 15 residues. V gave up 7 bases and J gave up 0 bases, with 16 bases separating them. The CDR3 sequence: CASKRGGGASYEQYF. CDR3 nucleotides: TGTGCCAGCAAACGAGGAGGAGGGGCCTCCTACGAGCAGTACTTC. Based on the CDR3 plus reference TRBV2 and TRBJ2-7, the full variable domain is EPEVTQTPSHQVTQMGQEVILRCVPISNHLYFYWYRQILGQKVEFLVSFYNNEISEKSEIFDDQFSVERPDGSNFTLKIRSTKLEDSAMYFCASKRGGGASYEQYFGPGTRLTVT.

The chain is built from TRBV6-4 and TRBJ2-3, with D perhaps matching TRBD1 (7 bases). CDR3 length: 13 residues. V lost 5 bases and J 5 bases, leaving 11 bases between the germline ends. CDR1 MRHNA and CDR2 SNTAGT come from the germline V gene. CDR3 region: CASSYQGGDTQYF. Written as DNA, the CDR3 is TGTGCCAGCAGTTATCAGGGGGGAGATACGCAGTATTTT.

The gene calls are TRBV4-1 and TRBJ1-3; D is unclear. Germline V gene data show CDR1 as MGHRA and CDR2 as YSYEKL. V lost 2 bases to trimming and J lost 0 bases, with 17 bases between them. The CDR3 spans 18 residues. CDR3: CASSQTKAGLSSGNTIYF. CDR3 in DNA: TGCGCCAGCAGCCAAACCAAGGCAGGCCTTAGCTCTGGAAACACCATATATTTT.

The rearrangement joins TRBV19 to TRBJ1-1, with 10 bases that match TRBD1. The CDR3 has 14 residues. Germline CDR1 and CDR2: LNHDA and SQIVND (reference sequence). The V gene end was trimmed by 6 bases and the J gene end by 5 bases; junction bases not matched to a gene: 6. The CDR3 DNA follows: TGTGCCAGTAGCCCGGGACAGGGGAAAACTGAAGCTTTCTTT. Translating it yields CASSPGQGKTEAFF. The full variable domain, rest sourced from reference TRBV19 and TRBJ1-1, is DGGITQSPKYLFRKEGQNVTLSCEQNLNHDAMYWYRQDPGQGLRLIYYSQIVNDFQKGDIAEGYSVSREKKESFPLTVTSAQKNPTAFYLCASSPGQGKTEAFFGQGTRLTVV.

DNA of the CDR3: TGTGCCAGCAGTTATACTGTACAGGCGGACTCTAGCACAGATACGCAGTATTTT. This sequence encodes CASSYTVQADSSTDTQYF. The chain employs TRBV2 and TRBJ2-3; D tentatively reads TRBD1 or TRBD2 (5 bases each). CDR3 length: 18 residues. CDR1 is SNHLY and CDR2 is FYNNEI in the germline V gene. V lost 5 bases, J lost 0 bases, and 21 bases lay in between.

Here the CDR3 DNA reads TGTGCCAGCAGCCAAGACCGGGGAACGTGGGAACGTGACACCATATATTTT. This translates into CASSQDRGTWERDTIYF. The chain recombines TRBV14 with TRBJ1-3; the D is unclear. The ends were cut back, 0 bases at V and 8 bases at J, with 20 bases in the middle. The CDR3 is 17 amino acids. CDR1 SGHDN and CDR2 FVKESK come from the germline V gene.

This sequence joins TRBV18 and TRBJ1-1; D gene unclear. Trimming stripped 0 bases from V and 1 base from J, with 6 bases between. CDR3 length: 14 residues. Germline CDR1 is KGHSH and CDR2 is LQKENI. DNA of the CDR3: TGTGCCAGCTCACCACCTACGGGGAACACTGAAGCTTTCTTT. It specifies CASSPPTGNTEAFF.

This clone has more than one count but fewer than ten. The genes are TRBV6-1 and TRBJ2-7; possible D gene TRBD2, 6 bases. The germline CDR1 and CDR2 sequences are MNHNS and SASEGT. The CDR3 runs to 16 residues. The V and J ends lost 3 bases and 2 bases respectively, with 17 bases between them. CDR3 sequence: CASSDPGTPTPYEQYF. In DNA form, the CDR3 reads TGTGCCAGCAGTGACCCCGGGACTCCCACCCCCTACGAGCAGTACTTC.

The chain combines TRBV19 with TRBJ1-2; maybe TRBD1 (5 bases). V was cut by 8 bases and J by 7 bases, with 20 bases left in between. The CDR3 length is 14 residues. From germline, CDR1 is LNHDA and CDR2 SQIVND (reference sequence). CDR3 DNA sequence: TGTGCCAGTCAGGACCGCCGAGGTCAGGGTGGCTACACCTTC. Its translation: CASQDRRGQGGYTF.

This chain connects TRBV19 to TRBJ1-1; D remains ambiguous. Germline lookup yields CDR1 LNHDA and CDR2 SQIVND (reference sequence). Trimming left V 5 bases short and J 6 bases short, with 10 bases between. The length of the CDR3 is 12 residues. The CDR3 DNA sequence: TGTGCCAGTAGTTTTAGCCGGTCTGAAGCTTTCTTT. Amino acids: CASSFSRSEAFF.

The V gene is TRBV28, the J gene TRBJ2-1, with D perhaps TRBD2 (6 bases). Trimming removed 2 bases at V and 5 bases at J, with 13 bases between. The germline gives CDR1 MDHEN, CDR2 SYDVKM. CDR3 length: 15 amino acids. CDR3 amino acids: CASSLGRGSHNEQFF. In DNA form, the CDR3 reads TGTGCCAGCAGTTTAGGGCGGGGATCCCACAATGAGCAGTTCTTC.